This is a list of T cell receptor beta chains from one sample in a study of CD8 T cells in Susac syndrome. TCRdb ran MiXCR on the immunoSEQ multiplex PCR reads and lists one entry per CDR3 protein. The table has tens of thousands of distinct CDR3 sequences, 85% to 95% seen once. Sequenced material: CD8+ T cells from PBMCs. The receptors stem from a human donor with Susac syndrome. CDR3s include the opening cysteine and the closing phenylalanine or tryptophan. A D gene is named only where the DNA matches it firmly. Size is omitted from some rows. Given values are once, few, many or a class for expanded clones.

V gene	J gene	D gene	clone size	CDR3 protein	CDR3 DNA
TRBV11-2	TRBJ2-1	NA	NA	CASSPSPNEQFF	TGTGCCAGCAGCCCCTCCCCTAATGAGCAGTTCTTC
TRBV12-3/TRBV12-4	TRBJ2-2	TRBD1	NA	CASSRRTGGGGELFF	TGTGCCAGCAGTCGACGGACAGGGGGCGGCGGGGAGCTGTTTTTT
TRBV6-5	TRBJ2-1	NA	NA	CAIGQSSYNEQFF	TGTGCCATTGGACAGAGCTCCTACAATGAGCAGTTCTTC
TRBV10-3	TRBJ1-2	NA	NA	CAISESGNYGYTF	TGTGCCATCAGTGAGTCTGGGAACTATGGCTACACCTTC
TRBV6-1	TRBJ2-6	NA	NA	CASRPTSGANVLTF	TGTGCCAGCAGACCAACATCTGGGGCCAACGTCCTGACTTTC
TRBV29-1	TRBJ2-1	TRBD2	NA	CSVERAGVFYNEQFF	TGCAGCGTTGAACGGGCGGGAGTATTCTACAATGAGCAGTTCTTC
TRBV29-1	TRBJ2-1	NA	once	CSVVGEQFF	TGCAGCGTTGTGGGTGAGCAGTTCTTC
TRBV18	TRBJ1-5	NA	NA	CASSTEGQPQHF	TGTGCCAGCTCAACGGAGGGCCAGCCCCAGCATTTT
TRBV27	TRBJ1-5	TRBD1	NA	CASSTTGGRQPQHF	TGTGCCAGCAGTACAACAGGGGGACGTCAGCCCCAGCATTTT
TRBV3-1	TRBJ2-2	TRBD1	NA	CASSQELTGGLNTGELFF	TGTGCCAGCAGCCAAGAATTGACAGGGGGCCTGAACACCGGGGAGCTGTTTTTT
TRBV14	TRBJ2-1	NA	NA	CASSQRRGISYNEQFF	TGTGCCAGCAGCCAACGGAGGGGAATCTCCTACAATGAGCAGTTCTTC
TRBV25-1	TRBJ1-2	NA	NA	CASSESGDTGGYTF	TGTGCCAGCAGTGAATCGGGGGACACGGGCGGCTACACCTTC
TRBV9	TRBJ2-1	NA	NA	CASSVGSSSGSYNEQFF	TGTGCCAGCAGCGTAGGTAGTTCGAGCGGATCCTACAATGAGCAGTTCTTC
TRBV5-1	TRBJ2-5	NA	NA	CASSYYAGEETQYF	TGCGCCAGCAGTTATTACGCTGGGGAAGAGACCCAGTACTTC
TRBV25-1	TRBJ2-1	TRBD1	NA	CASSVGTGQGVNEQFF	TGTGCCAGCAGTGTAGGCACGGGACAGGGGGTCAATGAGCAGTTCTTC
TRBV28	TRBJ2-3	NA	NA	CASSLGTEAYTDTQYF	TGTGCCAGCAGTTTAGGCACAGAAGCCTACACAGATACGCAGTATTTT
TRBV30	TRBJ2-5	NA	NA	CAWSVWRTIETQYF	TGTGCCTGGAGTGTATGGCGGACCATAGAGACCCAGTACTTC